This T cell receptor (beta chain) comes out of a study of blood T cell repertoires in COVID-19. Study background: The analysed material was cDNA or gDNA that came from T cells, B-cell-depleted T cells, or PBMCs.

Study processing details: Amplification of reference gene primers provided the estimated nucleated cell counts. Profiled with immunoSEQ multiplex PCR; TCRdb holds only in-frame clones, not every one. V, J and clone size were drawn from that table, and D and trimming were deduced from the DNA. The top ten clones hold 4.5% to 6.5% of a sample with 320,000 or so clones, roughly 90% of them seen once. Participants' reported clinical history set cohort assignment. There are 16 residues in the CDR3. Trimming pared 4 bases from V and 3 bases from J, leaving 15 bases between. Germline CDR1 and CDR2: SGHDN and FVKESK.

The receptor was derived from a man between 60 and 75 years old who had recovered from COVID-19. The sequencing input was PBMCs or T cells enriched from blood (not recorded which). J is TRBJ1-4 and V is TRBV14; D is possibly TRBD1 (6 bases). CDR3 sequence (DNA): TGTGCCAGCAGCCGAGCGTTCGACAGGTCTAATGAAAAACTGTTTTTT. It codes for CASSRAFDRSNEKLFF.